This is a list of T cell receptor beta chains from one sample in a study of shared clonotypes between healthy human individuals. Assay used: immunoSEQ multiplex PCR; TCRdb lists only in-frame clones, some missing. Found here are under 850,000 clones, around 70% of them singletons; the top ten hold around 1.8%. Sequences were obtained from memory CD4+ T cells sorted from blood. These receptors originate from a woman in her 30s in good health. Each CDR3 is given with its conserved first and last residue.

TRBV6-1	TRBJ2-7	CASSARTSGRGEQYF
TRBV7-2	TRBJ2-3	CASSNIAGVLDTQYF
TRBV10-3	TRBJ2-1	CAISGGLAGGDEQFF
TRBV7-9	TRBJ2-3	CASSLDGGSSPDTQYF
TRBV2	TRBJ1-5	CASSVGIHQPQHF
TRBV6-5	TRBJ1-1	CASSRGSRRNTEAFF
TRBV6-5	TRBJ2-7	CASTRPKSHEQYF
TRBV29-1	TRBJ2-3	CSATSGGSTDTQYF
TRBV7-2	TRBJ2-7	CASSLEWAGAEQYF
TRBV5-6	TRBJ2-2	CASSFRVGGYTGELFF
TRBV2	TRBJ1-1	CASSGAFSYTEAFF
TRBV5-5	TRBJ1-5	CASSFKGFSNQPQHF